Sequencing of this TCR beta chain was carried out in a study of sequential checkpoint blockade in melanoma. Across the study: Arm A got nivolumab then ipilimumab; arm B the reverse, 1:1. DNA from 91 pretreatment tumor samples underwent TCRβ immunosequencing. After nivolumab or ipilimumab alone, about 22 patients had week-13 rebiopsies.

Germline lookup yields CDR1 MNHGY and CDR2 SAAAGT. V dropped 6 bases and J dropped 3 bases, with 6 bases sitting between them. This CDR3 spans 12 amino acids. TCRdb's copy holds only in-frame clones and misses some; the assay was immunoSEQ multiplex PCR. The sample lists 2,500 or so clones, around 29% occurring once. The treatment denotes: randomized to nivolumab then ipilimumab (arm A) or the reverse (arm B). This sequence originates from a human donor with melanoma. The sample in question was tumor tissue (inferred from file names), obtained from a patient given nivolumab and ipilimumab in sequence. The rearrangement uses TRBV6-8 and TRBJ1-3; no firm D call. CDR3 sequence reads: CASSTIGNTIYF. The CDR3 nucleotides read TGTGCCAGCAGCACAATTGGAAACACCATATATTTT.